A selection of T cell receptor beta chains follows, all from one sample in a study of CD8 T cells in Susac syndrome. TCRdb recomputed calls from the immunoSEQ multiplex PCR reads with MiXCR, one row per CDR3 protein. The repertoire holds under 200,000 distinct CDR3 sequences, about 93% seen once, with around 0.1% in the top ten. Sequencing input: CD4+ T cells from PBMCs. These receptors were obtained from a human donor in good health. Each CDR3 is given without its conserved first and last residue. Each record gives: J gene, CDR3 length, V gene, CDR3 protein.

J: TRBJ2-1
length: 15
V: TRBV5-4
CDR3: ASSLGLSVLQDNEQF

J: TRBJ1-5
length: 13
V: TRBV12-3/TRBV12-4
CDR3: ASRIGTGGNQPQH

J: TRBJ2-1
length: 8
V: TRBV29-1
CDR3: SVKGAEQF

J: TRBJ2-7
length: 13
V: TRBV5-1
CDR3: ASSSTPGSSYEQY

J: TRBJ1-2
length: 14
V: TRBV24-1
CDR3: ATSDSGNDRGQGYT

J: TRBJ2-5
length: 14
V: TRBV20-1
CDR3: SASPAVARGGETQY

J: TRBJ2-1
length: 13
V: TRBV6-1
CDR3: ASSGTGTNYNEQF

J: TRBJ1-5
length: 15
V: TRBV4-2
CDR3: ASSPGPRDRVFQPQH

J: TRBJ2-5
length: 13
V: TRBV7-2
CDR3: ASSSVRVSQETQY

J: TRBJ1-2
length: 14
V: TRBV4-1
CDR3: ASSQGTFKQGFGYT

J: TRBJ1-4
length: 11
V: TRBV7-2
CDR3: ASSLKGSEKLF